This is a list of T cell receptor beta chains from one sample in a study of STAT5B mutations in CD4+ large granular lymphocyte leukemia. The data were produced by immunoSEQ multiplex PCR, yet TCRdb's version contains in-frame clones alone and is incomplete. Among some 34,000 clones listed, about four fifths were seen once. The sample comprised CD4+ T cells from blood buffy coats. These receptors came from a human donor in good health. CDR3s include the opening cysteine and the closing phenylalanine or tryptophan. The order of the fields is J gene, D gene, clone size, V gene, CDR3 protein, CDR3 DNA. A D gene is named only where the DNA matches it firmly. Part of the rows lack a size; the others show once, few, many or a class for expanded clones.

>TRBJ2-2|-|-|TRBV5-1
CASSHGRSTGELFF
TGCGCCAGCAGCCACGGCAGGTCGACCGGGGAGCTGTTTTTT
>TRBJ2-4|-|-|TRBV30
CAWSVSDTENIQYF
TGTGCCTGGAGTGTTTCCGACACGGAAAACATTCAGTACTTC
>TRBJ1-2|-|-|TRBV7-9
CASSLVGGGGFYGYTF
TGTGCCAGCAGCTTAGTGGGCGGGGGCGGCTTCTATGGCTACACCTTC
>TRBJ2-5|TRBD2|-|TRBV28
CASSVTGLAGGETQYF
TGTGCCAGCAGTGTCACGGGACTAGCGGGGGGGGAGACCCAGTACTTC
>TRBJ2-3|TRBD2|-|TRBV6-5
CASSFGTTSFQYF
TGTGCCAGCAGTTTCGGGACTACGAGTTTTCAGTATTTT
>TRBJ2-3|-|once|TRBV30
CAWRAGIATDTQYF
TGTGCCTGGAGGGCGGGTATAGCGACAGATACGCAGTATTTT
>TRBJ2-3|-|-|TRBV5-6
CASHRPGDGTDTQYF
TGTGCCAGCCACCGGCCAGGGGACGGCACAGATACGCAGTATTTT
>TRBJ2-1|-|-|TRBV7-6
CASSLGSSTYNEQFF
TGTGCCAGCAGCTTAGGTTCCAGCACCTACAATGAGCAGTTCTTC
>TRBJ1-1|-|-|TRBV5-3
CARSLCQQKNTEAFF
TGTGCCAGAAGCTTGTGTCAACAGAAGAACACTGAAGCTTTCTTT
>TRBJ1-1|-|few|TRBV9
CASSVEDSLNTEAFF
TGTGCCAGCAGCGTAGAAGACAGTCTCAACACTGAAGCTTTCTTT
>TRBJ2-2|TRBD1|-|TRBV5-4
CASSSLPGQGVENTGELFF
TGTGCCAGCAGCTCTTTACCGGGACAGGGGGTGGAGAACACCGGGGAGCTGTTTTTT
>TRBJ2-1|-|-|TRBV12-5
CASGLPRTVSSYNEQFF
TGTGCTAGTGGTTTGCCCCGGACTGTGAGCTCCTACAATGAGCAGTTCTTC
>TRBJ2-2|TRBD1|-|TRBV19
CASSMGAGTGTGELFF
TGTGCCAGTAGTATGGGGGCCGGGACAGGCACCGGGGAGCTGTTTTTT
>TRBJ2-1|-|-|TRBV7-2
CASSPRIYGEQFF
TGTGCCAGCAGCCCCCGAATCTACGGAGAGCAGTTCTTC
>TRBJ1-1|-|few|TRBV19
CASSLEHPTNTEAFF
TGTGCCAGTAGCCTCGAACACCCGACTAACACTGAAGCTTTCTTT
>TRBJ1-5|-|-|TRBV4-1
CASSQESGGFGNQPQHF
TGCGCCAGCAGCCAAGAGTCCGGAGGATTTGGCAATCAGCCCCAGCATTTT
>TRBJ1-4|-|-|TRBV5-5
CASSLPGGDNEKLFF
TGTGCCAGCAGCTTACCCGGAGGGGATAATGAAAAACTGTTTTTT